This T cell receptor (beta chain) was documented in a study of T cells in Graves' hyperthyroidism and ophthalmopathy. This clonotype came up many times. Its antigen is not known. Study results and caveats: Ophthalmopathy, as predicted by the model, came a median roughly 6.3 months after the prediction.

Diagnosis of hyperthyroidism was new in patients aged 18 to 65, and its duration was under 2 months. Clinical symptoms, serum thyroxine and TRAb, thyroid ultrasound and orbital computed tomography were used for the diagnoses. PBMCs were obtained from about 9 ml fresh peripheral blood. Researchers amplified the TCR beta CDR3 regions from RNA transcripts. A set of HTBI primers served as the primers for a first-round RT-PCR of the TCR CDR3. TCRdb used MiXCR to reprocess the multiplex PCR reads, holding one entry per CDR3 protein. The sample has a few hundred thousand distinct CDR3 sequences, 15% seen once. This CDR3 is built from 14 residues. CDR1 KGHSH and CDR2 LQKENI come from the germline V gene. Trimming shortened V by 4 bases and J by 8 bases, and 15 bases separated the two germline ends.

V gene TRBV18 combines with J gene TRBJ2-1; D is unresolved. This receptor was identified in a woman in her thirties with Graves' hyperthyroidism. The sequenced material came from blood. For the CDR3, the DNA is TGTGCCAGCTCACGGTCTAATGTCAGGTATGAGCAGTTCTTC. It encodes CASSRSNVRYEQFF.